This TCR beta chain was identified in a study of OX40 agonist ivuxolimab in advanced cancers. Study outcomes and limitations: More expanded clones were seen, on average, in CD8+ T cells than in CD4+.

About this clone: The antigen is not known.

Samples were taken at baseline and on day 1 of cycles 4 and 7. The data were produced by immunoSEQ multiplex PCR, yet TCRdb's version contains in-frame clones alone and is incomplete. The sample holds about 80,000 clones, around nine tenths seen once. The germline V gene encodes CDR1 WNHNN and CDR2 SYGVQD (reference sequence). This CDR3 spans 14 amino acids. The V end lost 4 bases, the J end lost 8 bases, and 14 bases lay between the germline ends. Sequences were derived from CD4+ or CD8+ T cells sorted from blood, sampled in a trial of the OX40 agonist ivuxolimab. The chain carries TRBV10-1 and TRBJ1-4; TRBD1 is a possible D gene (6 bases). The source is an adult with an advanced solid tumor such as melanoma, head and neck, liver or kidney cancer. CDR3 DNA: TGCGCCAGCAGTGCCCAGGGGCTTGGAGAAAAACTGTTTTTT. It is translated as CASSAQGLGEKLFF.